The rows below give T cell receptor beta chains drawn from one sample of a study of CD8+CD57+ T cells in acquired aplastic anemia. TCRdb called the reads again in MiXCR, with one record for every CDR3 protein. The sample records around 170,000 distinct CDR3 sequences, around half being singletons. Sequencing was done on a sample of sorted CD4+, CD8+, or CD8+CD57+ T cells (not recorded which) from PBMCs. Every receptor here comes from a human donor in good health. The CDR3 runs from the conserved cysteine through the conserved F or W. The D gene is left open where the match is weak. Only some rows state a clone size, as once, few, many or a class for expanded clones.

many TRBJ1-2 TRBD1 TRBV11-2 CASSLDRGSGYGYTF TGTGCCAGCAGCTTGGACAGGGGTTCAGGCTATGGCTACACCTTC
- TRBJ2-7 - TRBV20-1 CSARVAFSYEQYF TGCAGTGCTAGAGTAGCGTTCTCCTACGAGCAGTACTTC
- TRBJ1-3 TRBD1 TRBV20-1 CSASLTGVKGNTIYF TGCAGTGCTAGCCTGACAGGGGTGAAAGGAAACACCATATATTTT
- TRBJ2-7 - TRBV24-1 CATSEPRGEQYF TGTGCCACCAGTGAACCCAGGGGCGAGCAGTACTTC
few TRBJ1-2 TRBD1 TRBV20-1 CSARDLGQGIYGYTF TGCAGTGCTAGAGATCTGGGACAGGGGATCTATGGCTACACCTTC
- TRBJ1-2 TRBD1 TRBV11-1 CASSLNLQGEGYTF TGTGCCAGCAGCTTAAATCTCCAGGGGGAGGGCTACACCTTC
many TRBJ2-3 TRBD2 TRBV14 CASSQDSGKGSDTQYF TGTGCCAGCAGCCAAGATAGCGGGAAGGGCTCAGATACGCAGTATTTT
- TRBJ2-7 TRBD2 TRBV20-1 CSATGTSGTYEQYF TGCAGTGCAACCGGGACTAGCGGAACCTACGAGCAGTACTTC
- TRBJ2-1 - TRBV5-1 CASARDVYNEQFF TGCGCCAGTGCTCGGGACGTTTACAATGAGCAGTTCTTC
- TRBJ2-1 - TRBV7-9 CASSHNGEQFF TGTGCCAGCAGCCACAATGGGGAGCAGTTCTTC
many TRBJ1-6 - TRBV11-2 CASSLGGDNSPLHF TGTGCCAGCAGCTTAGGAGGAGATAATTCACCCCTCCACTTT
- TRBJ1-5 - TRBV2 CASSGAPPNSNQPQHF TGTGCCAGCAGTGGAGCACCGCCTAATAGCAATCAGCCCCAGCATTTT
once TRBJ2-5 TRBD1 TRBV24-1 CATSDLGQQETQYF TGTGCCACCAGTGACCTGGGACAGCAAGAGACCCAGTACTTC
- TRBJ1-1 TRBD1 TRBV6-2/TRBV6-3 CASNSGGRFTEAFF TGTGCCAGCAACTCAGGGGGCAGGTTCACTGAAGCTTTCTTT
- TRBJ2-5 - TRBV29-1 CSVEGLKEGGMAQYF TGCAGCGTTGAAGGGCTCAAGGAAGGAGGGATGGCCCAGTACTTC
many TRBJ2-5 TRBD2 TRBV5-7 CASRAGGETQYF TGTGCCAGCCGAGCGGGAGGGGAGACCCAGTACTTC
- TRBJ2-5 - TRBV10-3 CASNPRGRGRQETQYF TGTGCCAGCAACCCCAGGGGGCGCGGGAGACAAGAGACCCAGTACTTC
- TRBJ2-2 TRBD1 TRBV5-6 CASSLTGAGELFF TGTGCCAGCAGCCTGACAGGGGCCGGGGAGCTGTTTTTT
many TRBJ2-7 TRBD1 TRBV4-2 CASSQALAGTGALWYF TGTGCCAGCAGCCAAGCTTTGGCGGGGACAGGGGCCCTATGGTACTTC
many TRBJ2-3 TRBD2 TRBV10-3 CAISNRAGPTDTQYF TGTGCCATCAGTAACCGAGCGGGGCCCACAGATACGCAGTATTTT